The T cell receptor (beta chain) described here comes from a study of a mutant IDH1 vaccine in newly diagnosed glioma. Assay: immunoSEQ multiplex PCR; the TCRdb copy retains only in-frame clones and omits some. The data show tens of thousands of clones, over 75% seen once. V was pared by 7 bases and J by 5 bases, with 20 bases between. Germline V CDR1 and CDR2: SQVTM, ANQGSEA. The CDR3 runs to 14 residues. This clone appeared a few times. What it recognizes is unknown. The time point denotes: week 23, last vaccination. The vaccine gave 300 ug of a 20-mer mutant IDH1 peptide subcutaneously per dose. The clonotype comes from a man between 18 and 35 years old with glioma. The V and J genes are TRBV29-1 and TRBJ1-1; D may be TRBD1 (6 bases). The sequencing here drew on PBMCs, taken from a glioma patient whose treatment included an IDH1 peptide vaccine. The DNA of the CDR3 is TGCAGCGGCTCAGTGGCGGGGGCCAGGACTGAAGCTTTCTTT. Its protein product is CSGSVAGARTEAFF.